Sequencing of this T cell receptor beta chain was carried out in a study of technical replicates of blood from several donors. Sequencing used immunoSEQ multiplex PCR; TCRdb keeps in-frame clones, though not all of them. The data hold some 81,000 clones, with roughly nine tenths observed a single time. Sequenced: T cells isolated from PBMCs. This sequence was found in a human donor in good health.

CDR3 DNA sequence: TGTGCCAGCAGCTTAGATAGCTTCCATCCGGGACTTGCCTACGAGCAGTACTTC. This gives the protein CASSLDSFHPGLAYEQYF. The chain carries TRBV11-2 and TRBJ2-7, with a tentative D call TRBD2 (6 bases). V was trimmed by 0 bases and J by 2 bases, leaving 20 bases between them. The V gene's germline CDR1 is SGHAT and CDR2 FQNNGV. The CDR3 extends over 18 amino acids.